These 18 T cell receptor beta chains share one sample of origin, sequenced in a study of TET2 disruption in CD19-targeted CAR T cells. These TCRs' antigens remain unknown. The treatment is: autologous CTL019 cells: CD19 CAR with 4-1BB and CD3 zeta domains. Repertoires were generated with immunoSEQ multiplex PCR, while TCRdb's copy carries only in-frame clones and drops some. The sample holds fewer than 2,500 clones. The sample here was CD8+ T cells sorted from cultured blood T cells, taken for CD19 CAR T cell therapy. Receptor source: a man between 65 and 80 years old with chronic lymphocytic leukemia.

For this clone: From the germline J gene comes the end of the CDR3, since the read stops 3 residues before it. The chain has TRBV19 and TRBJ1-2; 10 nucleotides align to TRBD1. The CDR3 has 17 amino acids. The germline CDR1 and CDR2 sequences are LNHDA and SQIVND (reference sequence). The CDR3 loop reads CASSIDVGTGDPYDYTF. The part of the CDR3 DNA that was read is TGTGCCAGTAGTATAGACGTCGGGACAGGGGATCCATACGAC. Drawing the rest from reference TRBV19 and TRBJ1-2, the complete variable domain is DGGITQSPKYLFRKEGQNVTLSCEQNLNHDAMYWYRQDPGQGLRLIYYSQIVNDFQKGDIAEGYSVSREKKESFPLTVTSAQKNPTAFYLCASSIDVGTGDPYDYTFGSGTRLTVV.

Measured by frequency, this clone is medium-sized. Read sequence stops 3 residues before the CDR3 end, and the germline J gene provides the missing end. V usage is TRBV7-6 and J usage is TRBJ1-2, with D maybe TRBD1 (6 bases). The CDR3 is made up of 15 amino acids. Deletions cut 5 bases from V and 4 bases from J, with 17 bases between. CDR1 SGHVS and CDR2 FNYEAQ come from the germline V gene. The CDR3: CASSQGGDPSYGYTF. The CDR3 DNA, read in part, is TGTGCCAGCAGCCAAGGGGGGGACCCCTCCTATGGC.

By frequency, this clone is medium-sized. The CDR3 extends 3 residues past the end of the read, so its final part is completed from the germline J gene. This chain connects TRBV19 to TRBJ2-7; TRBD2 matches at 9 bases. This CDR3 region has 15 residues. CDR1 LNHDA and CDR2 SQIVND come from the germline V gene (reference sequence). Trimming took 5 bases from V and 0 from J; bases not matched to a gene: 5. CDR3 loop: CASSPSSGDSYEQYF. CDR3 DNA, as far as it was read: TGTGCCAGTAGTCCGTCTAGCGGGGACTCCTACGAG.

Measured by frequency, this clone is medium-sized. Read data end 3 residues before the CDR3 end; the end is taken from the germline J gene. This rearrangement joins TRBV20-1 to TRBJ2-2, with 10 positions matching TRBD1. Looked up from germline, CDR1 is DFQATT and CDR2 is SNEGSKA (reference sequence). This CDR3 is built from 15 residues. With V trimmed by 6 bases and J by 7 bases, 11 bases remained unmatched. Partial CDR3 DNA: TGCAGTGCCCTCAAAGGGACAGGGGTTAGCGGGGAG. Translated: CSALKGTGVSGE. The full CDR3 is CSALKGTGVSGELFF.

Notes on this clone: Read data end 3 residues before the CDR3 end; the end is taken from the germline J gene. The rearrangement uses TRBV15 and TRBJ2-7; 8 bases are a match to TRBD1. Trimming took 4 bases from V and 4 from J; bases not matched to a gene: 3. Germline loops: CDR1 LNHNV, CDR2 YYDKDF (reference sequence). This CDR3 comprises 13 residues. The CDR3 is CATSTRTGYEQYF. The sequenced part of the CDR3 DNA is TGTGCCACCAGCACTAGGACAGGGTACGAG.

With regard to this clone: The CDR3 extends 3 residues past the end of the read, so its final part is completed from the germline J gene. The rearrangement uses TRBV5-1 and TRBJ2-7; D might be TRBD2 (5 bases). The CDR3 spans 14 residues. The germline CDR1 and CDR2 sequences are SGHRS and YFSETQ. Trimming shortened V by 4 bases and J by 5 bases, and 16 bases separated the two germline ends. Partial CDR3 DNA: TGCGCCAGCAGCCTGGGAGTGTGGCAGGACGAG. Translating gives CASSLGVWQDE. The entire CDR3 reads CASSLGVWQDEQYF. Together with reference TRBV5-1 and TRBJ2-7, the CDR3 gives the full variable domain: KAGVTQTPRYLIKTRGQQVTLSCSPISGHRSVSWYQQTPGQGLQFLFEYFSETQRNKGNFPGRFSGRQFSNSRSEMNVSTLELGDSALYLCASSLGVWQDEQYFGPGTRLTVT.

Points on this clone: The missing CDR3 end, 3 residues past where the read stops, is filled in from the germline J gene. The V and J genes are TRBV2 and TRBJ1-2, with D unclear. Germline V gene data show CDR1 as SNHLY and CDR2 as FYNNEI. The CDR3 spans 11 residues. The DNA read from the CDR3 is TGTGCCAGCAGCCCCACCTACGAC. As protein: CASSPTYD. The CDR3 in full is CASSPTYDYTF.

Points on this clone: The observed sequence ends 3 residues before the CDR3 terminus, with the missing tail filled in from the germline J gene. The V call is TRBV28, the J call TRBJ1-2; TRBD1 agrees at 11 bases. The CDR3 loop spans 14 amino acids. Unmatched junction bases numbered 6, after V lost 5 bases and J lost 7 bases. CDR1 and CDR2 from the germline V gene are MDHEN and SYDVKM. The sequenced part of the CDR3 DNA is TGTGCCAGCAGTCCCGGGACAGGGGGACTTGGC. It yields the protein CASSPGTGGLG. The full CDR3 protein is CASSPGTGGLGYTF.

According to its frequency, this clone is medium-sized. The sequenced fragment ends 3 residues before the CDR3 boundary, so the rest is inferred from the germline J gene. The genes are TRBV2 and TRBJ2-5; D is perhaps TRBD2 (7 bases). The CDR3 covers 15 residues. Germline V gene sequence: CDR1 SNHLY, CDR2 FYNNEI. The V gene lost 7 bases and the J gene lost 5 bases, with 20 bases spanning the gap. Partial CDR3 DNA: TGTGCCAGCAAAGCTTACGGGGGGCTTGGGGAGACC. It translates to CASKAYGGLGET. The CDR3 in full is CASKAYGGLGETQYF. Full variable domain (rest looked up from reference TRBV2 and TRBJ2-5): EPEVTQTPSHQVTQMGQEVILRCVPISNHLYFYWYRQILGQKVEFLVSFYNNEISEKSEIFDDQFSVERPDGSNFTLKIRSTKLEDSAMYFCASKAYGGLGETQYFGPGTRLLVL.

A word on this clone: Read coverage stops 3 residues before the CDR3 terminus; the germline J gene supplies the remainder. The genes are TRBV20-1 and TRBJ1-1, with a weak D call TRBD1 (5 bases). The ends were cut back, 3 bases at V and 1 base at J, with 15 bases in the middle. The CDR3 consists of 15 residues. CDR1 and CDR2 from the germline V gene are DFQATT and SNEGSKA (reference sequence). The DNA read from the CDR3 is TGCAGTGCTAGCCCGCTTTTGACAGCGAACACTGAA. Encoded protein: CSASPLLTANTE. The entire CDR3 sequence reads CSASPLLTANTEAFF.

This clone registers medium-sized by frequency. Read sequence stops 3 residues before the CDR3 end, and the germline J gene provides the missing end. The rearrangement uses TRBV5-4 and TRBJ2-3; D is ambiguous. V was pared by 0 bases and J by 2 bases, with 4 bases between. Germline assignment: CDR1 SGHNT and CDR2 YYREEE (reference sequence). The length of the CDR3 is 13 residues. This chain's CDR3 is CASSLANTDTQYF. CDR3 bases read: TGTGCCAGCAGCTTGGCTAACACAGATACG.

As concerns this clone: The CDR3 end is not reached by the read, which stops 3 residues before it; the germline J gene fills it in. The chain combines TRBV6-2 or TRBV6-3 with TRBJ1-1; D is possibly TRBD1 (6 bases). This CDR3 has 13 residues. V lost 7 bases and J lost 2, with 11 bases in between. The V gene's germline CDR1 is MNHEY and CDR2 SVGEGT. The CDR3 loop is CASTAGTNTEAFF. Incomplete CDR3 DNA: TGTGCCAGCACAGCCGGGACAAACACTGAA.

The DNA read from the CDR3 is TGCGCCAGCAGCTTGGAGGACAGGGGATCGGAGACC. It encodes CASSLEDRGSET. The complete CDR3 protein is CASSLEDRGSETQYF. This sequence joins TRBV5-1 and TRBJ2-5, with 9 bases identical to TRBD1. The sequence runs out 3 residues before the end of the CDR3; the remainder is reconstructed from the germline J gene. This CDR3 spans 15 amino acids. J lost 5 bases, V lost 0 bases, and 5 bases had no gene match. Germline CDR1 SGHRS, CDR2 YFSETQ.

In regard to this clone: Read coverage stops 3 residues before the CDR3 terminus; the germline J gene supplies the remainder. The chain links TRBV12-3 or TRBV12-4 to TRBJ2-5, with 10 bases matching TRBD1. V lost 7 bases and J lost 5; bases outside the gene matches: 7. The CDR3 covers 14 residues. CDR3 in amino acids: CASTRQGAFETQYF. The CDR3 bases that were read are TGTGCCAGCACTCGACAGGGGGCTTTTGAGACC.

Frequency places this clone as medium-sized (0.01 to 0.1%). The observed sequence ends 3 residues before the CDR3 terminus, with the missing tail filled in from the germline J gene. This chain connects TRBV3-1 (or the pseudogene TRBV3-2) to TRBJ1-6, with D unresolved. The V end lost 4 bases, the J end lost 0 bases, and 10 bases lay between the germline ends. CDR1 LGHDT and CDR2 YNNKEL come from the germline V gene (reference sequence). CDR3 length: 16 amino acids. The CDR3 bases that were read are TGTGCCAGCAGCCCCCGCGGGAGCTCCTATAATTCACCC. It specifies CASSPRGSSYNSP. The full-length CDR3 reads as CASSPRGSSYNSPLHF.

A remark on this clone: With the read ending 3 residues before the CDR3 end, the germline J gene is used to fill in that end. The gene calls are TRBV5-1 and TRBJ2-7; 7 nucleotides align to TRBD2. V was clipped by 3 bases and J by 4 bases; unmatched bases: 7. This CDR3 has 14 residues. Per germline, CDR1 SGHRS and CDR2 YFSETQ. The CDR3 protein is CASSSGLAVYEQYF. CDR3 DNA (partial): TGCGCCAGCAGCTCGGGGCTAGCGGTATACGAG.

Measured by frequency, this clone is medium-sized. The read finishes 3 residues shy of the CDR3 end, and the germline J gene is used to complete it. The chain has TRBV4-1 and TRBJ2-2; TRBD2 matches 12 bases. V lost 3 bases and J lost 3; bases outside the gene matches: 5. Germline values: CDR1 MGHRA, CDR2 YSYEKL. The CDR3 covers 17 residues. The sequenced part of the CDR3 DNA is TGCGCCAGCAGCCAGACTAGCGGGGGATCGTACACCGGGGAG. Its translation is CASSQTSGGSYTGE. The CDR3, in full, reads CASSQTSGGSYTGELFF.

Turning to this clone: The read ends 3 residues early relative to the CDR3; the germline J gene fills the gap. V gene TRBV28 combines with J gene TRBJ2-7; 9 bases are a match to TRBD1. The germline V gene encodes CDR1 MDHEN and CDR2 SYDVKM. This CDR3 region has 14 residues. V shed 5 bases and J 2 bases; nucleotides not matched to a gene: 4. The CDR3 loop is CASSPRQGAYEQYF. The sequenced CDR3 bases are TGTGCCAGCAGTCCACGACAGGGGGCCTACGAG.